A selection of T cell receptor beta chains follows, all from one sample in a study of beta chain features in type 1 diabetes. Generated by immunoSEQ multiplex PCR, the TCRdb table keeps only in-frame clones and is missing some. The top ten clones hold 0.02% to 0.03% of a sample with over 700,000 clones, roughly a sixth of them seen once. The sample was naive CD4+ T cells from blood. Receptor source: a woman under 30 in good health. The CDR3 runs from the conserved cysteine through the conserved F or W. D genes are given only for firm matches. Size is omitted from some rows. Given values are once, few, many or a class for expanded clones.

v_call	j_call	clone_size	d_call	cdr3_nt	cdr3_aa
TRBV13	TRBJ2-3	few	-	TGTGCCAGCAGCTCCAGGGCGGGGACCACAGATACGCAGTATTTT	CASSSRAGTTDTQYF
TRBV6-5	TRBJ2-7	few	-	TGTGCCAGCAGTTACGCCGGGACACAGTACGAGCAGTACTTC	CASSYAGTQYEQYF
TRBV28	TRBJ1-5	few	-	TGTGCCAGCAGTCCACCCGGAGATAATCAGCCCCAGCATTTT	CASSPPGDNQPQHF
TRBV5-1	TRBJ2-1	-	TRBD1	TGCGCCAGCAGCCCGGACAGGGTTCATTCTGATGAGCAGTTCTTC	CASSPDRVHSDEQFF
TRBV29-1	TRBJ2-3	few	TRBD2	TGCAGCGTCAGCGGGAGGTTCACAGATACGCAGTATTTT	CSVSGRFTDTQYF
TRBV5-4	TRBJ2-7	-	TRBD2	TGTGCCAGCAGCCAAGGGCTAGCGGAAGACGAGCAGTACTTC	CASSQGLAEDEQYF
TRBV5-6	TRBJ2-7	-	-	TGTGCCAGCAGCCCGCGCCACACCAACGAGCAGTACTTC	CASSPRHTNEQYF
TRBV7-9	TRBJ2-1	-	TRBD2	TGTGCCAGCAGCCGAGGGTGGAGCGGGAGGTTCTCGGGCGAGTTCTTC	CASSRGWSGRFSGEFF
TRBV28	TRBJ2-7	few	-	TGTGCCAGCAGTAACGCGGCTGCTTACGGGCAGTACTTC	CASSNAAAYGQYF
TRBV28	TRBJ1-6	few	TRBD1	TGTGCCAGCAGTGCAGGGGGCTCCTATAATTCACCCCTCCACTTT	CASSAGGSYNSPLHF
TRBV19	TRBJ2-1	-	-	TGTGCCAGTAGTCCTGGCGGAAGCTACAATGAGCAGTTCTTC	CASSPGGSYNEQFF
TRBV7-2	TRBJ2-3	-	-	TGTGCCAGCAGCTTAGTGGGGGGTAGCACAGATACGCAGTATTTT	CASSLVGGSTDTQYF
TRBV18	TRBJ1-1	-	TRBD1	TGTGCCAGCTCACCGGTTGGGGGGACAGACACTGAAGCTTTCTTT	CASSPVGGTDTEAFF
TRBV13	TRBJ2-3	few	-	TGTGCCAGCAGCTTAAGAGGGACAGATACGCAGTATTTT	CASSLRGTDTQYF
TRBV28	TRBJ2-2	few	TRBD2	TGTGCCAGCAGTTTCCGGACTAGCGGGAGTGTGTTTTTT	CASSFRTSGSVFF
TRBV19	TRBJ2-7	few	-	TGTGCCAGCAGAACCGGGACAAGGGATTCCGAGCAGTACTTC	CASRTGTRDSEQYF
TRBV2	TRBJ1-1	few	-	TGTGCCAGCAGGGTACAGGACAGGAACACTGAAGCTTTCTTT	CASRVQDRNTEAFF
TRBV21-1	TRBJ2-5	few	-	TGTGCCAGCAGCAAGTTCGTTTCCGGGGAGACCCAGTACTTC	CASSKFVSGETQYF
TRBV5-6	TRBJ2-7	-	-	TGTGCCAGCAGCAGCTTCATCGACAGACAAAACCTCTACGAGCAGTACTTC	CASSSFIDRQNLYEQYF
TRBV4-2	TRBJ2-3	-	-	TGTGCCAGCAGCCCCTCTGGGCTAGCGCATACCACAGATACGCAGTATTTT	CASSPSGLAHTTDTQYF
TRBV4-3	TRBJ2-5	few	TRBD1	TGCGCCAGCAGCCGCCACCGGGACAGAAACCAAGAGACCCAGTACTTC	CASSRHRDRNQETQYF
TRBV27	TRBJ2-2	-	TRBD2	TGTGCCAGCAGGACCTCTAGCGGGAGTAGAACCGGGGAGCTGTTTTTT	CASRTSSGSRTGELFF
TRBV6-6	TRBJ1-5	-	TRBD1	TGTGCCAGCAGCTGGACAGGGGTCGATAGCAATCAGCCCCAGCATTTT	CASSWTGVDSNQPQHF
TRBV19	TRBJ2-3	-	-	TGTGCCAGTAGTAATCGCGGGATTTACACAGATACGCAGTATTTT	CASSNRGIYTDTQYF
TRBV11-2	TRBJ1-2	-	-	TGTGCCAGCAGCAGCAGACGGGCTGGCTATGGCTACACCTTC	CASSSRRAGYGYTF
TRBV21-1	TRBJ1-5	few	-	-	CASSKAVGLGNQPQHF
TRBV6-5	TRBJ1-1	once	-	TGTGCCAGCAGGTGGGGGGGACAGAACACTGAAGCTTTCTTT	CASRWGGQNTEAFF
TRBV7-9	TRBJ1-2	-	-	TGTGCCAGCAGCTTAGCGTCAAGGGACCACTATGGCTACACCTTC	CASSLASRDHYGYTF
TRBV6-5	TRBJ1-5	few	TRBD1	TGTGCCAGCAGTTATAAGGCAGGGGGCACGCCCCAGCATTTT	CASSYKAGGTPQHF
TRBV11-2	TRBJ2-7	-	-	TGTGCCAGCAGCTTAGCCCGACGGATAGGGGAGCAGTACTTC	CASSLARRIGEQYF
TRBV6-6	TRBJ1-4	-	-	TGTGCCAGCAGGAAACCGGGGGTACCTAATGAAAAACTGTTTTTT	CASRKPGVPNEKLFF
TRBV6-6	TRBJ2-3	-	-	TGTGCCAGCAGTTACGCTACCACAGATACGCAGTATTTT	CASSYATTDTQYF